The 27 T cell receptor beta chains in this list originate from one sample, sequenced in a study of T-cell reconstitution after alpha-beta-depleted transplantation in children. As it was prepared, the TCRbeta library received unique molecular identifiers. TCRdb redid the calling of the PCR reads with MiXCR, one entry per CDR3 protein. Of around 600,000 distinct CDR3 sequences listed, about 21% are singletons. The material sequenced was PBMCs, mostly from graft donor cells, taken 360 days after TCRalphabeta/CD19-depleted stem cell transplant. The origin of the receptors is a boy under two years old who had a stem cell transplant for acute myeloid leukemia, so the T cells may come from the graft donor.

This clonotype was recorded at least ten times. The chain carries TRBV20-1 and TRBJ1-5; the D gene is possibly TRBD1 (5 bases). The V and J ends lost 5 bases and 5 bases respectively, with 13 bases between them. CDR3 length: 13 residues. Germline V lookup: CDR1 DFQATT, CDR2 SNEGSKA (reference sequence). CDR3 nucleotide sequence: TGCAGTGCTCATGCAGGGATACATCAGCCCCAGCATTTT. Translating it yields CSAHAGIHQPQHF.

This clonotype was counted ten times or more. The rearrangement joins TRBV11-2 to TRBJ1-4; D unresolved. CDR1 and CDR2 from the germline V gene are SGHAT and FQNNGV. The CDR3 sequence is 13 residues long. Trimming took 2 bases from V and 5 from J, leaving 6 bases between them. DNA of the CDR3: TGTGCCAGCAGCTTACACGGAAATGAAAAACTGTTTTTT. Translation: CASSLHGNEKLFF.

V gene TRBV27 combines with J gene TRBJ1-4, with D maybe TRBD1 (6 bases). Germline lookup yields CDR1 MNHEY and CDR2 SMNVEV (reference sequence). V gave up 5 bases and J gave up 4 bases, with 23 bases separating them. The CDR3 is 18 residues long. Here the CDR3 reads CASSPPGHPIPINEKLFF. The CDR3 DNA is TGTGCCAGCAGTCCCCCGGGACATCCTATCCCCATTAATGAAAAACTGTTTTTT.

This clonotype was recorded many times. V gene TRBV12-3 or TRBV12-4 combines with J gene TRBJ2-1; no firm D call. The V gene lost 2 bases and the J gene lost 2 bases, with 16 bases spanning the gap. The CDR3 is 17 residues long. CDR3 loop: CASSLPFSPRTYNEQFF. The DNA of the CDR3 is TGTGCCAGCAGTTTACCCTTTAGCCCCCGAACCTACAATGAGCAGTTCTTC.

This clonotype was found a few times. The chain employs TRBV7-6 and TRBJ2-5; D unclear. CDR3 length: 15 amino acids. The germline V and J ends were trimmed by 3 bases and 5 bases, with 16 bases remaining between them. CDR1 is SGHVS, CDR2 FNYEAQ, per germline. This CDR3 reads CASSFDQGSYETQYF. CDR3 sequence (DNA): TGTGCCAGCAGCTTCGACCAAGGGTCCTATGAGACCCAGTACTTC.

This clonotype was seen at least ten times. The chain joins TRBV7-9 to TRBJ1-2; perhaps TRBD1 as D (5 bases). Germline V gene lookup returns CDR1 SEHNR and CDR2 FQNEAQ (reference sequence). Trimming removed 7 bases at V and 3 bases at J, with 12 bases between. The CDR3 sequence is 13 residues long. The CDR3 sequence: CASTRGDHYGYTF. The CDR3 region has the DNA TGTGCCAGCACCCGGGGGGACCACTATGGCTACACCTTC.

This clonotype was observed a handful of times. CDR3 sequence reads: CASSYGLNSGNTIYF. The CDR3 nucleotides read TGTGCCAGCAGTTACGGACTTAACTCTGGAAACACCATATATTTT. The chain carries TRBV6-5 and TRBJ1-3; unclear D gene. There are 15 residues in the CDR3. The V end was cut by 2 bases, the J end by 0 bases, with 8 bases between. Germline assignment: CDR1 MNHEY and CDR2 SVGAGI.

This clonotype has at least ten counts. V usage is TRBV3-1 and J usage is TRBJ2-1; 7 bases map to TRBD2. The CDR3 covers 16 residues. J gave up 2 bases and V 0 bases, and 4 bases lay outside the gene matches. Germline V gene data show CDR1 as LGHDT and CDR2 as YNNKEL (reference sequence). The CDR3 DNA follows: TGTGCCAGCAGCCAAGACGGCCTAGCGGCCTACAATGAGCAGTTCTTC. Translated: CASSQDGLAAYNEQFF.

The chain uses TRBV6-5 and TRBJ2-7, with D perhaps matching TRBD1 (6 bases). V was cut by 4 bases and J by 2 bases, with 15 bases left in between. This CDR3 is 15 amino acids long. Per the germline V gene, CDR1 is MNHEY and CDR2 is SVGAGI. DNA for the CDR3: TGTGCCAGCAGTTCCCCGACAGGACCTACCTACGAGCAGTACTTC. Amino acid sequence: CASSSPTGPTYEQYF.

In this sample, this clonotype turned up many times. This chain joins TRBV2 and TRBJ2-2; D possibly uses TRBD1 or TRBD2 (5 bases each). CDR3 length: 12 residues. Germline CDR1 SNHLY, CDR2 FYNNEI. The ends were cut back, 7 bases at V and 6 bases at J, with 9 bases in the middle. CDR3: CASISGPGELFF. DNA of the CDR3: TGTGCCAGCATATCGGGGCCCGGGGAGCTGTTTTTT. The full variable domain, with the rest looked up from reference TRBV2 and TRBJ2-2, is EPEVTQTPSHQVTQMGQEVILRCVPISNHLYFYWYRQILGQKVEFLVSFYNNEISEKSEIFDDQFSVERPDGSNFTLKIRSTKLEDSAMYFCASISGPGELFFGEGSRLTVL.

This clonotype was counted at least ten times. The chain employs TRBV12-3 or TRBV12-4 and TRBJ1-5, with TRBD1 matching 7 bases. V lost 7 bases, J lost 9 bases, and 12 bases stayed unmatched. The CDR3 spans 14 residues. The CDR3 nucleotides read TGTGCCAGCACCCAGGGGGGGGTAGGGCGGCCCCAGCATTTT. Translated: CASTQGGVGRPQHF.

This clonotype was detected only a few times. In DNA form, the CDR3 reads TGTGCCAGCAGTTTCGACCGGATTGAGCAGTTCTTC. Protein sequence: CASSFDRIEQFF. The chain combines TRBV27 with TRBJ2-1, with no clear D. The CDR3 covers 12 residues. Germline CDR1 is MNHEY and CDR2 is SMNVEV (reference sequence). With 3 bases removed from V and 9 bases from J, the gap between germline ends came to 9 bases.

The table lists this clonotype with many counts. The chain carries TRBV6-5 and TRBJ2-3; 10 nucleotides line up with TRBD2. The V segment lost 0 bases and the J segment 5 bases; nucleotides outside the gene matches: 5. This CDR3 is 16 amino acids long. The germline gives CDR1 MNHEY, CDR2 SVGAGI. DNA for the CDR3: TGTGCCAGCAGTTACTCGGGACTAGCGAGGCGAGATACGCAGTATTTT. Translation: CASSYSGLARRDTQYF.

The V and J genes are TRBV6-5 and TRBJ1-2, with D hard to call. Germline CDR1 reads MNHEY; CDR2 reads SVGAGI. V dropped 2 bases and J dropped 4 bases, with 11 bases sitting between them. The CDR3 has 14 residues. The CDR3 DNA reads as TGTGCCAGCAGTTACCCAGCCCCCCTCTATGGCTACACCTTC. It is translated as CASSYPAPLYGYTF.

The chain recombines TRBV20-1 with TRBJ1-1; D gene unclear. The ends were cut back, 0 bases at V and 1 base at J, with 6 bases in the middle. The CDR3 sequence is 13 residues long. From germline, CDR1 is DFQATT and CDR2 SNEGSKA (reference sequence). CDR3 protein: CSARDQTNTEAFF. CDR3 bases: TGCAGTGCTAGAGATCAGACGAACACTGAAGCTTTCTTT.

The V call is TRBV12-3 or TRBV12-4, the J call TRBJ2-7; 9 bases align to TRBD2. V gave up 3 bases and J gave up 3 bases; unmatched junction bases: 12. The length of the CDR3 is 17 residues. The CDR3 coding sequence is TGTGCCAGCAGTTTTACTCCATTTAGTAGCGGGGGCTACGAGCAGTACTTC. This translates into CASSFTPFSSGGYEQYF.

The rearrangement links TRBV12-3 or TRBV12-4 to TRBJ1-2; 9 bases align to TRBD1. After removal of 1 base from V and 2 bases from J, the junction contained 5 bases not matched to a gene. This CDR3 spans 16 amino acids. CDR3: CASSLGYRGLNYGYTF. CDR3 nucleotide sequence: TGTGCCAGCAGTTTAGGGTACAGGGGGCTGAACTATGGCTACACCTTC.

Here the CDR3 DNA reads TGTGCCAGCAGTGAAGTGACAGGGTCCTATGGCTACACCTTC. Translating it yields CASSEVTGSYGYTF. This rearrangement joins TRBV6-1 to TRBJ1-2; 7 nucleotides match TRBD1. The CDR3 contains 14 residues. Germline V gives CDR1 MNHNS, CDR2 SASEGT. Germline trimming cut 1 base from V and 4 bases from J; bases unmatched to any gene: 3.

This clonotype was seen many times. CDR3 protein: CASSTLQGRQETQYF. The CDR3 region has the DNA TGCGCCAGCAGCACGCTTCAGGGGCGACAAGAGACCCAGTACTTC. The rearrangement links TRBV5-1 to TRBJ2-5; D might be TRBD1 (6 bases). Trimming shortened V by 4 bases and J by 2 bases, and 15 bases separated the two germline ends. CDR1 and CDR2 from the germline V gene are SGHRS and YFSETQ. The CDR3 is made up of 15 amino acids. Variable domain in full (rest from reference TRBV5-1 and TRBJ2-5): KAGVTQTPRYLIKTRGQQVTLSCSPISGHRSVSWYQQTPGQGLQFLFEYFSETQRNKGNFPGRFSGRQFSNSRSEMNVSTLELGDSALYLCASSTLQGRQETQYFGPGTRLLVL.

This clonotype came up a few times. The chain is built from TRBV6-1 and TRBJ1-1; 7 positions match TRBD1. Germline V gene sequence: CDR1 MNHNS, CDR2 SASEGT. Losses at the gene ends were 5 bases for V and 5 bases for J; bases not matched to a gene: 11. The CDR3 has 15 residues. The CDR3 region is CASSLLPTGWTEAFF. The CDR3 DNA reads as TGTGCCAGCAGTCTCCTACCGACAGGGTGGACTGAAGCTTTCTTT.

This chain links TRBV10-3 with TRBJ1-2; 9 positions agree with TRBD1. Germline V gives CDR1 ENHRY, CDR2 SYGVKD. The CDR3 runs 14 residues. With 6 bases clipped from V and 8 bases from J, the junction kept 10 bases outside the gene matches. As DNA, the CDR3 is TGTGCCATCAGCCCGGGACAGGGTTTGCTAGGCTACACCTTC. It codes for CAISPGQGLLGYTF.

This clonotype was counted ten times or more. The rearrangement joins TRBV29-1 to TRBJ1-1; TRBD1 matches 7 bases. CDR3 length equals 13 residues. The V gene end was trimmed by 7 bases and the J gene end by 4 bases; junction bases not matched to a gene: 9. Germline CDR1 and CDR2: SQVTM and ANQGSEA. CDR3 nucleotide sequence: TGCAGCGCCGACAGGGCTCATCGCACTGAAGCTTTCTTT. Translation gives CSADRAHRTEAFF.

The V and J genes are TRBV12-3 or TRBV12-4 and TRBJ2-3; a possible D gene is TRBD2 (7 bases). The V end was cut by 4 bases, the J end by 2 bases, with 25 bases between. The CDR3 contains 19 residues. The CDR3 protein is CASSSLMGLAGASTDTQYF. CDR3 DNA: TGTGCCAGCAGTTCCTTGATGGGTCTGGCGGGGGCTTCCACAGATACGCAGTATTTT.

V gene TRBV3-1 combines with J gene TRBJ2-7, with a possible D match to TRBD1 (6 bases). The CDR3 is 14 amino acids. Germline V lookup: CDR1 LGHDT, CDR2 YNNKEL (reference sequence). Trimming pared 1 base from V and 4 bases from J, leaving 11 bases between. The CDR3 sequence is CASSQVGQFYEQYF. CDR3 nucleotide sequence: TGTGCCAGCAGCCAAGTAGGACAGTTTTACGAGCAGTACTTC.

Here the CDR3 reads CASSLVGGGGQPQHF. In DNA, the CDR3 is TGTGCCAGCAGCTTAGTAGGGGGCGGCGGTCAGCCCCAGCATTTT. The V call is TRBV7-2, the J call TRBJ1-5; TRBD1 aligns across 7 bases. The junction had 6 bases not matched to a gene; V was cut back by 1 base and J by 6 bases. CDR1 and CDR2 (germline): SGHTA, FQGNSA. The CDR3 has 15 residues.

The chain uses TRBV12-5 and TRBJ1-1; TRBD1 matches at 8 bases. Trimming cost V 6 bases and J 4 bases; bases outside gene matches: 7. Per germline, CDR1 LGHNT and CDR2 FRNRAP. The CDR3 sequence is 14 residues long. CDR3 amino acids: CASGRDRGGTEAFF. The CDR3 DNA is TGTGCTAGTGGCCGAGACAGGGGTGGCACTGAAGCTTTCTTT.

This clonotype was observed a few times. The chain recombines TRBV5-1 with TRBJ2-3; D remains unclear. The V gene lost 2 bases and the J gene lost 1 base, with 8 bases spanning the gap. In germline, CDR1 is SGHRS, CDR2 YFSETQ. The CDR3 covers 14 residues. The CDR3 nucleotides are TGCGCCAGCAGCTTTGAAACACGCACAGATACGCAGTATTTT. Protein sequence: CASSFETRTDTQYF.